This TCR beta chain appears in the sequencing data of a study of yellow fever vaccine responses in identical twins. Study outcomes and limitations: Reportedly, twins showed a vaccine T cell response that looked partly convergent and partly personalized.

Germline-derived CDR1 and CDR2 are SEHNR and FQNEAQ (reference sequence). The ends were cut back, 3 bases at V and 3 bases at J, with 12 bases in the middle. This CDR3 has 14 amino acids. On this clonotype itself: Its antigen remains unknown.

TCRdb re-analysed the RT-PCR reads in MiXCR, keeping a single row per CDR3 protein. The sample contains fewer than 4,500 distinct CDR3 sequences, around 87% of which appear only once. The origin of this receptor is a young woman who received the yellow fever vaccine. The sequenced sample was T cells from blood (PBMCs), unsorted or a sorted subset (not recorded which), obtained before or after yellow fever vaccination (not recorded which). The chain recombines TRBV7-9 with TRBJ2-7, with D hard to call. For the CDR3, the DNA is TGTGCCAGCAGCTTTCCGGGCCATAACTACGAGCAGTACTTC. Protein: CASSFPGHNYEQYF.